This TCR beta chain was sequenced during a study of cytotoxic CD8 clonotypes in ibrutinib-treated CLL. Study background: The patient breakdown showed some eleven relapsed/refractory and about 16 treatment-naive cases, with under 18 IGHV unmutated. Study-wide results and limits: Age-matched healthy donor levels were exceeded by baseline clonality, which tracked circulating CD8+ T-cell counts.

In the case of this clone: Its antigen is currently unknown.

Depths of 1 in 200,000 to 1 in 1 million T cells were the sequencing target. The table came from immunoSEQ multiplex PCR; TCRdb's copy has only in-frame clones and leaves some out. Of some 300,000 clones in the sample, roughly 85% were seen once. Around 1.9 micrograms of genomic DNA, which was extracted from cryopreserved PBMCs, served as the material used for the TCR beta libraries. The sequencing here drew on PBMCs, taken before ibrutinib treatment. This sequence was found in a human donor with chronic lymphocytic leukemia.

The CDR3 is CASSSGRRETQYF. In DNA form, the CDR3 reads TGTGCCAGCAGCTCGGGACGGAGAGAGACCCAGTACTTC. The chain is built from TRBV7-2 and TRBJ2-5; D is tentatively TRBD1 or TRBD2 (5 bases each). In germline, CDR1 is SGHTA, CDR2 FQGNSA. The CDR3 has 13 amino acids. The V end lost 4 bases, the J end lost 4 bases, and 10 bases lay between the germline ends.